The clone carrying this T cell receptor beta chain was observed a handful of times. Its antigen remains unidentified. This specimen comes from a study of cytomegalovirus exposure and HLA in healthy donors. Study-wide context: Some 77 million unique TCRs from HLA-typed donors were held in an early release of data. Whole-study findings and limits: A later analysis associated some 18,000 TCR beta sequences with HLA alleles at a 0.05 false discovery rate. The only immune exposure information that was available was CMV serostatus. In an earlier analysis, most TCR beta V segments were productive about 87% or about 30% of the time.

Use of 60 Vbeta and 13 Jbeta primers characterized the PCR. Repertoires were generated with immunoSEQ multiplex PCR, while TCRdb's copy carries only in-frame clones and drops some. The sample shows more than 100,000 clones, approximately 8.9% of them seen only once. CDR3 length equals 18 residues. The trim removed 0 bases at V and 2 bases at J, leaving 11 bases unmatched. Germline CDR1 LNHDA, CDR2 SQIVND (reference sequence). The genes are TRBV19 and TRBJ1-1; 8 nucleotides agree with TRBD1. This receptor was identified in a woman aged 40-49 years in good health and CMV-seropositive. Sample: PBMCs. The CDR3 spells CASSIDQGARGGNTEAFF. The CDR3 DNA is TGTGCCAGTAGTATAGACCAGGGGGCAAGAGGAGGTAACACTGAAGCTTTCTTT.